These 16 T cell receptor beta chains came from one sample sequenced in a study of T cell clusters in autoimmune cytopenias. TRB was amplified by touch-down multiplex PCR, primer pools A and B combined. From its re-call of the multiplex PCR reads, TCRdb lists each CDR3 protein once, without DNA. Recorded here are about 6,000 distinct CDR3 sequences; the top ten clones represent under 20%. Each sample's input was roughly 230 ng genomic DNA, 38,000 or so genome equivalents. Sequenced: peripheral blood. The receptors here all came from a human donor with an autoimmune cytopenia or autoimmune hepatitis (not recorded which).

The chain's CDR3 is CSARAIRGLALDEQFF. The chain combines TRBV20-1 with TRBJ2-1; as DNA is missing, the TRBD2 call by TCRdb cannot be tested. This CDR3 comprises 16 residues. Germline V lookup: CDR1 DFQATT, CDR2 SNEGSKA (reference sequence).

The chain carries TRBV27 and TRBJ2-3; TCRdb returns TRBD1, unconfirmable since there is no DNA. Germline-derived CDR1 and CDR2 are MNHEY and SMNVEV (reference sequence). The CDR3 loop spans 13 amino acids. CDR3 in amino acids: CASSFMGLDTQYF.

The V and J genes are TRBV6-9 and TRBJ2-5. Germline assignment: CDR1 MNHGY and CDR2 SVAAGI. This CDR3 comprises 13 residues. CDR3: CASSYSDGETQYF.

This clonotype is deemed medium-sized by its frequency. The chain links TRBV29-1 to TRBJ2-3; TCRdb gives TRBD2 as the D gene, but with no DNA this cannot be confirmed. Germline CDR1 is SQVTM and CDR2 is ANQGSEA. The CDR3 covers 12 residues. This CDR3 reads CSAGSGTDTQYF.

By frequency, this clonotype is medium-sized. The chain recombines TRBV5-5 with TRBJ2-3. CDR1 SGHKS and CDR2 YYEKEE come from the germline V gene (reference sequence). The CDR3 has 13 residues. The CDR3 reads CASSLGPTDTQYF.

The chain is built from TRBV6-6 and TRBJ2-2; without DNA, the TCRdb call of TRBD1 cannot be checked. CDR3 length: 17 residues. Per the germline V gene, CDR1 is MNHNY and CDR2 is SVGAGI (reference sequence). The CDR3 loop is CASSYPQGVLNTGELFF.

Its frequency marks this clonotype as medium-sized (0.01 to 0.1%). The J gene is TRBJ2-5, the V gene TRBV18; no DNA is available, so the TRBD1 call from TCRdb remains unchecked. Germline-derived CDR1 and CDR2 are KGHSH and LQKENI. CDR3 length: 13 residues. The CDR3 sequence: CASSGDRAETQYF. The full variable domain, in which reference TRBV18 and TRBJ2-5 provide the parts outside the CDR3, is NAGVMQNPRHLVRRRGQEARLRCSPMKGHSHVYWYRQLPEEGLKFMVYLQKENIIDESGMPKERFSAEFPKEGPSILRIQQVVRGDSAAYFCASSGDRAETQYFGPGTRLLVL.

The chain carries TRBV6-2 or TRBV6-3 and TRBJ2-3; TCRdb's D call of TRBD1 is untestable without DNA. The CDR3 is made up of 16 amino acids. Per the germline V gene, CDR1 is MNHEY and CDR2 is SVGEGT. This chain's CDR3 is CASNRDSFSSTDTQYF.

The chain has TRBV24-1 and TRBJ2-7; there is no DNA to check the TCRdb D call of TRBD1. Germline CDR1 reads KGHDR; CDR2 reads SFDVKD. The length of the CDR3 is 17 residues. The CDR3 reads CATSDQRPGQGFHEQYF.

This rearrangement joins TRBV27 to TRBJ2-7; absent DNA, TCRdb's TRBD2 call cannot be checked. This CDR3 has 13 residues. CDR1 is MNHEY, CDR2 SMNVEV, per germline (reference sequence). This CDR3 is CASSDGEFGEQYF.

This rearrangement joins TRBV29-1 to TRBJ2-1; TCRdb's assignment of TRBD1 cannot be checked, as there is no DNA. CDR1 is SQVTM, CDR2 ANQGSEA, per germline. The CDR3 length is 13 residues. CDR3 protein: CSVRPGQGYEQFF.

The rearrangement uses TRBV6-5 and TRBJ1-1; TCRdb reports TRBD1, a call that lacks DNA to check it against. Germline CDR1 reads MNHEY; CDR2 reads SVGAGI. The CDR3 has 15 residues. The CDR3 sequence is CASSYSGTGNTEAFF.

Measured by frequency, this clonotype is medium-sized. J is TRBJ2-2 and V is TRBV6-5; the D gene TCRdb calls, TRBD1, cannot be checked with no DNA. The V gene's germline CDR1 is MNHEY and CDR2 SVGAGI. This CDR3 comprises 14 residues. The CDR3 loop is CAVWGGIVTGELFF.

The CDR3 protein is CASSPSGQGWSGEKLFF. The V gene is TRBV5-4, the J gene TRBJ1-4; TCRdb names TRBD1, which stays unverified in the absence of DNA. The CDR3 sequence is 17 residues long. Germline V gene sequence: CDR1 SGHNT, CDR2 YYREEE (reference sequence).

By frequency, this clonotype registers medium-sized (0.01 to 0.1%). This sequence joins TRBV6-6 and TRBJ1-6; TCRdb's assignment of TRBD1 cannot be checked, as there is no DNA. CDR1 and CDR2 (germline): MNHNY, SVGAGI (reference sequence). CDR3 length: 14 amino acids. The CDR3 is CASSYEGQGSPLHF.

The CDR3 reads CASSGTGGRGHNEQFF. The J gene is TRBJ2-1, the V gene TRBV19; TCRdb lists TRBD1, though no DNA is available to test this call. The CDR3 runs 16 residues. Germline CDR1 reads LNHDA; CDR2 reads SQIVND (reference sequence).